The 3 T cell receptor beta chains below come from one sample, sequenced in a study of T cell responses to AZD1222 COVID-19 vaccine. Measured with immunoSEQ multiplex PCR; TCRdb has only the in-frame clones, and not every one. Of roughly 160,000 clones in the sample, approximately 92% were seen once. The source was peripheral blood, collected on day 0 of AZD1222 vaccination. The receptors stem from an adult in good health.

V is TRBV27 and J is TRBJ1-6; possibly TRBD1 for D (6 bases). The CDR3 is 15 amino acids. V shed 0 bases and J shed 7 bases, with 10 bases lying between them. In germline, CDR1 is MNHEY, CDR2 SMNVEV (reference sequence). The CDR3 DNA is TGTGCCAGCAGTTTATCTTCGAGGGGGAATTCACCCCTCCACTTT. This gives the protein CASSLSSRGNSPLHF.

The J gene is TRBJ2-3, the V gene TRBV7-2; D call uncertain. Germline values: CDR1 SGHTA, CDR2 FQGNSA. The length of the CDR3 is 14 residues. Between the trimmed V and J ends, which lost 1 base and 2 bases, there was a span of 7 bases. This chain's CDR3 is CASSLDGNTDTQYF. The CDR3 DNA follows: TGTGCCAGCAGCTTAGATGGCAACACAGATACGCAGTATTTT.

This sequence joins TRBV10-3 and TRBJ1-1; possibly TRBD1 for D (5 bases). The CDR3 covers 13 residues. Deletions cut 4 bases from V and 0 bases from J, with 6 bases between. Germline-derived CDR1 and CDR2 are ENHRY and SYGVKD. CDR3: CAISGGVNTEAFF. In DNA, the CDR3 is TGTGCCATCAGTGGAGGGGTGAACACTGAAGCTTTCTTT.